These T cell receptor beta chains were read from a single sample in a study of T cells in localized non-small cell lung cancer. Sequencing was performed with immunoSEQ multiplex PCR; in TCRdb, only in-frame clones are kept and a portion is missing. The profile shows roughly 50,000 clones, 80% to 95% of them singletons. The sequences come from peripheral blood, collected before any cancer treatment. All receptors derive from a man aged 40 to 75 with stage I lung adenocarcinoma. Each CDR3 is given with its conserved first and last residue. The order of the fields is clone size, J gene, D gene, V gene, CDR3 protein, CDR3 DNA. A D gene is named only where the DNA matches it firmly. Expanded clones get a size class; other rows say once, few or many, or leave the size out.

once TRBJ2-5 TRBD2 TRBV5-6 CASSLGVGGFAQYF TGTGCCAGCAGCTTGGGGGTGGGAGGGTTCGCCCAGTACTTC
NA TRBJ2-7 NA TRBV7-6 CASSLEQDYEQYF TGTGCCAGCAGCTTAGAACAAGACTACGAGCAGTACTTC
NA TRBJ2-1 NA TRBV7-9 CASSLAGAPFF TGTGCCAGCAGCTTAGCAGGGGCCCCGTTCTTC
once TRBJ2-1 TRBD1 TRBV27 CASSLGQGAYNEQFF TGTGCCAGCAGTTTAGGCCAGGGGGCCTACAATGAGCAGTTCTTC
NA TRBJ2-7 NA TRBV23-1 CASGTLDTYSYEQYF TGCGCCAGCGGGACCTTGGACACTTACTCTTACGAGCAGTACTTC
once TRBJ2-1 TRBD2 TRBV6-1 CASRGLAGGYNEQFF TGTGCCAGCAGAGGCCTGGCGGGAGGCTACAATGAGCAGTTCTTC
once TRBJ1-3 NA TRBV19 CASSGPRWDEDTIYF TGTGCCAGTAGTGGCCCCCGATGGGACGAGGACACCATATATTTT
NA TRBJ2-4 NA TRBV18 CASSPRGDSDKNIQYF TGTGCCAGCTCACCAAGAGGTGACAGTGACAAAAACATTCAGTACTTC
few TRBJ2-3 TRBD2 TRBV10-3 CAISPRGDTTDTQYF TGTGCCATCAGTCCCCGGGGGGATACCACAGATACGCAGTATTTT
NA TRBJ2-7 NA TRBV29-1 CSVVVRGGYEQYF TGCAGCGTTGTGGTCAGGGGGGGCTACGAGCAGTACTTC
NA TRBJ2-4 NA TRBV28 CASNSPGAQNIQYF TGTGCCAGCAATAGCCCAGGGGCGCAAAACATTCAGTACTTC
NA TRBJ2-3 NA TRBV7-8 CASRGDTDTQYF TGTGCCAGCAGGGGGGACACAGATACGCAGTATTTT
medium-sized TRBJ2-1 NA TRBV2 CASSRMTDEQFF TGTGCCAGCAGCCGCATGACGGACGAGCAGTTCTTC
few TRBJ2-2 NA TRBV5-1 CASSLGGNTGELFF TGCGCCAGCAGCTTGGGAGGGAACACCGGGGAGCTGTTTTTT
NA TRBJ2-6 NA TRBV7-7 CASSPSGANVLTF TGTGCTAGCAGCCCTTCTGGGGCCAACGTCCTGACTTTC
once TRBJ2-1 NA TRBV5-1 CASSSDNQFFDEQFF TGCGCCAGCAGCTCAGACAACCAGTTTTTCGATGAGCAGTTCTTC
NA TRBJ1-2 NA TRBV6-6 CASSYDAEFYGYTF TGTGCCAGCAGTTACGACGCAGAGTTCTATGGCTACACCTTC
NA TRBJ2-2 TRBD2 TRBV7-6 CASSLAVGSGANTGELFF TGTGCCAGCAGCTTAGCCGTCGGTAGCGGGGCGAACACCGGGGAGCTGTTTTTT
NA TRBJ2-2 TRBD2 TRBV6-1 CASSRAGANTGELFF TGTGCCAGCAGTCGGGCGGGGGCGAACACCGGGGAGCTGTTTTTT
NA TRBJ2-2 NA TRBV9 CASSVVRGSGELFF TGTGCCAGCAGCGTAGTACGGGGATCCGGGGAGCTGTTTTTT
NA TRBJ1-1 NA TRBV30 CAWSEQDGTEAFF TGTGCCTGGAGTGAACAGGATGGCACTGAAGCTTTCTTT
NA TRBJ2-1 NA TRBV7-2 CASSSHPGSGYNEQFF TGTGCCAGCAGCTCCCACCCCGGGAGCGGTTACAATGAGCAGTTCTTC
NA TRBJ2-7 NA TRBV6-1 CASSGQPYEQYF TGTGCCAGCAGTGGTCAGCCCTACGAGCAGTACTTC
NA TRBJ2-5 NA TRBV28 CASSLGAAQETQYF TGTGCCAGCAGTTTAGGGGCGGCCCAAGAGACCCAGTACTTC
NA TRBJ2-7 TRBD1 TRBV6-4 CASSDPGPGGTYEQYF TGTGCCAGCAGTGACCCAGGGCCAGGGGGTACCTACGAGCAGTACTTC
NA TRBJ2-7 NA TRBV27 CASSLWRQGRYEQYF TGTGCCAGCAGTTTATGGCGGCAGGGTAGATACGAGCAGTACTTC
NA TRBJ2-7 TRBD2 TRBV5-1 CASSLAGGAPYEQYF TGCGCCAGCAGCTTGGCCGGGGGGGCCCCCTACGAGCAGTACTTC
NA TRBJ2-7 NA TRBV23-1 CASSQSSAYSSYEQYF TGCGCCAGCAGTCAATCATCAGCGTACAGCTCCTACGAGCAGTACTTC
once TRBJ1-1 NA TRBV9 CASSARGDTEAFF TGTGCCAGCAGCGCCCGGGGGGATACTGAAGCTTTCTTT
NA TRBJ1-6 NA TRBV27 CASMYEVRSNSPLHF TGTGCCAGCATGTACGAGGTTCGCTCCAATTCACCCCTCCACTTT
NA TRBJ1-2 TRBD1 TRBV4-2 CARHDRALSANYGYTF TGTGCCAGACACGACAGGGCACTGTCGGCTAACTATGGCTACACCTTC
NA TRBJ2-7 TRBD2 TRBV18 CASSSPGGGLEQYF TGTGCCAGCTCAAGCCCGGGGGGAGGACTCGAGCAGTACTTC
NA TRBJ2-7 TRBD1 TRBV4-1 CASSQDSGTGDYEQYF TGCGCCAGCAGCCAAGATTCTGGGACAGGGGACTACGAGCAGTACTTC
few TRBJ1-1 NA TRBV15 CATSEKESTEAFF TGTGCCACCAGCGAAAAAGAGAGCACTGAAGCTTTCTTT
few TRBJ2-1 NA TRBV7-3 CASSLQGSSYNEQFF TGTGCCAGCAGCTTACAGGGCAGCTCCTACAATGAGCAGTTCTTC
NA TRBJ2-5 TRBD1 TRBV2 CASSEQGAIGETQYF TGTGCCAGCAGTGAACAGGGGGCGATAGGGGAGACCCAGTACTTC
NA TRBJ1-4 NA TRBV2 CASSARGTAVVKLFF TGTGCCAGCAGCGCCCGAGGGACGGCGGTTGTGAAACTGTTTTTT
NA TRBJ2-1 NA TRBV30 CAWSVGWYNEQFF TGTGCCTGGAGTGTAGGTTGGTACAATGAGCAGTTCTTC
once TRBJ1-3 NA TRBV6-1 CASSEWAGTNSGNTIYF TGTGCCAGCAGTGAATGGGCAGGGACCAACTCTGGAAACACCATATATTTT
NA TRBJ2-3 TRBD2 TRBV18 CASSPGTSGTDTQYF TGTGCCAGCTCACCCGGGACTAGCGGCACAGATACGCAGTATTTT
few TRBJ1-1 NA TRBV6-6 CASRFLEGFGAFF TGTGCCAGCAGATTCCTCGAGGGGTTCGGAGCTTTCTTT
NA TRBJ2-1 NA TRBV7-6 CASSIVADSYNEQFF TGTGCCAGCAGCATCGTAGCGGACTCCTACAATGAGCAGTTCTTC
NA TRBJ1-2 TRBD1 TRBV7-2 CASSFGTGDGYTF TGTGCCAGCAGCTTTGGGACAGGGGATGGCTACACCTTC